This passage covers 11 T cell receptor beta chains from one sample sequenced in a study of regulatory T cells in long-lasting Graves disease. As to time point: persistent/refractory GD, antithyroid drugs over 5 years with positive TRAb. There was RNA extracted from PBMCs, and the TCR library was made from it. Relying on iRepertoire HTBI primers and Arm-PCR of CDR3 regions, the team built TCR beta libraries. TCRdb reprocessed the multiplex PCR reads with MiXCR, giving one entry per CDR3 protein. Found here are 700,000 or so distinct CDR3 sequences, 30% of them singletons; the top ten hold around 42%. Sample: peripheral blood mononuclear cells (PBMCs), taken when the disease was refractory, from a patient treated with antithyroid drugs. The source is a female donor with Graves disease.

As to this clonotype: A much larger clone differs from this one at a single base, so this may be a read error. The chain has TRBV10-3 and TRBJ2-7; D unresolved. The germline gives CDR1 ENHRY, CDR2 SYGVKD. With 3 bases removed from V and 2 bases from J, the gap between germline ends came to 5 bases. The CDR3 is 12 residues long. The CDR3 loop is CAISDGTYEQYF. CDR3 nucleotides: TGTGCCATCAGTGATGGGACCTACGAGCAGTACTTC.

The table lists this clonotype with many counts. This chain joins TRBV19 and TRBJ1-1; 8 bases agree with TRBD1. CDR1 is LNHDA, CDR2 SQIVND, per germline (reference sequence). After removal of 5 bases from V and 4 bases from J, the junction contained 3 bases not matched to a gene. This CDR3 spans 13 amino acids. CDR3 coding DNA: TGTGCCAGTAGTGTTACAGGGGGCACTGAAGCTTTCTTT. This encodes CASSVTGGTEAFF.

This clonotype has a handful of counts. This chain uses TRBV30 with TRBJ1-5, with TRBD1 as a possible D gene (5 bases). V shed 1 base and J shed 12 bases, with 19 bases lying between them. Germline lookup yields CDR1 GTSNPN and CDR2 SVGIG (reference sequence). This CDR3 has 14 residues. The CDR3 DNA is TGTGCCTGGAGTGCCTCCGGGACCCCTTTTTTCCAGCATTTT. Translation: CAWSASGTPFFQHF.

A few counts support this clonotype. The gene calls are TRBV13 and TRBJ2-2, with 14 bases that match TRBD2. Trimming removed 1 base from V and 0 bases from J; junction bases left unmatched: 4. This CDR3 has 19 amino acids. Germline V gene data show CDR1 as PRHDT and CDR2 as FYEKMQ (reference sequence). CDR3 in amino acids: CASSLEATSGRANTGELFF. In DNA form, the CDR3 reads TGTGCCAGCAGCTTAGAAGCGACTAGCGGGAGGGCGAACACCGGGGAGCTGTTTTTT.

The chain uses TRBV3-1 and TRBJ2-5; the match to TRBD2 covers 10 bases. Germline loops: CDR1 LGHDT, CDR2 YNNKEL (reference sequence). J lost 1 base, V lost 0 bases, and 14 bases had no gene match. This CDR3 comprises 20 residues. CDR3 DNA sequence: TGTGCCAGCAGCCAAGATGGATCTAGCGGGAGACCCCGACCCCAAGAGACCCAGTACTTC. It encodes CASSQDGSSGRPRPQETQYF.

This clonotype was seen more than once but under ten times. The chain carries TRBV20-1 and TRBJ2-3; possibly TRBD2 for D (6 bases). The ends were cut back, 4 bases at V and 6 bases at J, with 17 bases in the middle. CDR1 is DFQATT and CDR2 is SNEGSKA in the germline V gene (reference sequence). This CDR3 contains 14 residues. CDR3 bases: TGCAGTGCTACCGGGCGGGACGGCTCGGATACGCAGTATTTT. Translated: CSATGRDGSDTQYF.

This clonotype was seen only a few times. The chain is built from TRBV12-3 or TRBV12-4 and TRBJ2-1; 7 bases match TRBD1. This CDR3 is 18 amino acids long. The J segment lost 0 bases and the V segment lost 3 bases, leaving 11 bases of the junction unmatched. This chain's CDR3 is CASSFHTGVPSSYNEQFF. CDR3 coding DNA: TGTGCCAGCAGTTTTCACACAGGGGTGCCGAGCTCCTACAATGAGCAGTTCTTC.

This rearrangement joins TRBV7-2 to TRBJ1-2, with TRBD1 as a possible D gene (6 bases). The germline CDR1 and CDR2 sequences are SGHTA and FQGNSA. The CDR3 sequence is 13 residues long. Trimming removed 3 bases at V and 7 bases at J, with 12 bases between. The CDR3 DNA reads TGTGCCAGCAGCTTTACCAGGGGCGGTGGCTACACCTTC. Translation gives CASSFTRGGGYTF.

This clonotype was seen many times. This sequence joins TRBV27 and TRBJ1-1; 9 nucleotides line up with TRBD1. From germline, CDR1 is MNHEY and CDR2 SMNVEV (reference sequence). V lost 1 base, J lost 5 bases, and 8 bases stayed unmatched. This CDR3 is built from 16 residues. The chain's CDR3 is CASSLLQGAVGTEAFF. The CDR3 DNA follows: TGTGCCAGCAGTTTATTACAGGGGGCGGTTGGAACTGAAGCTTTCTTT.

This clonotype showed up just a few times. This rearrangement joins TRBV5-6 to TRBJ2-7; 7 nucleotides align to TRBD1. V lost 5 bases to trimming and J lost 7 bases; unmatched junction nucleotides: 9. Germline values: CDR1 SGHDT, CDR2 YYEEEE. The CDR3 covers 13 residues. This chain's CDR3 is CASSLRGGNEQYF. In DNA, the CDR3 is TGTGCCAGCAGTTTGAGAGGGGGCAATGAGCAGTACTTC.

This clonotype was detected only a few times. The rearrangement uses TRBV29-1 and TRBJ2-5; perhaps TRBD2 as D (6 bases). The V and J ends lost 8 bases and 7 bases respectively, with 17 bases between them. The CDR3 is made up of 12 amino acids. Germline CDR1 reads SQVTM; CDR2 reads ANQGSEA. CDR3: CSFIGTVRTQYF. As DNA, the CDR3 is TGCAGCTTCATTGGGACTGTCCGGACCCAGTACTTC. The entire variable domain, with the rest obtained from reference TRBV29-1 and TRBJ2-5, is as follows: SAVISQKPSRDICQRGTSLTIQCQVDSQVTMMFWYRQQPGQSLTLIATANQGSEATYESGFVIDKFPISRPNLTFSTLTVSNMSPEDSSIYLCSFIGTVRTQYFGPGTRLLVL.